This section outlines one T cell receptor (beta chain) sequence together with its context. Its antigen is still unknown. This record belongs to a study of CXCR3-negative and CXCR3-positive naive CD8 T cells. The study's findings and limits: Diversity was high in both naive subsets and much lower in memory cells. The study found more hydrophobic TRB CDR3s in CXCR3-positive naive cells than in CXCR3-negative naive cells.

Preparation of TRB cDNA libraries relied on 5' RACE carrying UMI labels. TCRdb reprocessed the 5' RACE reads and reports one entry per CDR3 protein, with no DNA. This table lists about 9,000 distinct CDR3 sequences. This CDR3 region has 16 residues. Germline V gene lookup returns CDR1 MNHEY and CDR2 SVGAGI. The clonotype originates from a human donor in good health. Some clones in this sample may be carry-over from other donors' samples. The chain links TRBV6-5 to TRBJ2-7; lacking DNA, the TRBD2 call made by TCRdb goes unchecked. Material: naive CXCR3- CD8+ T cells from blood. The subset denotes: CD45RO-CCR7+CD27+CD95- naive CD8+ T cells lacking CXCR3 (TNR3-). CDR3 region: CASSWATSGVSYEQYF.